This TCR beta chain stems from a study of blood T cell repertoires in COVID-19. Whole-study context: Samples came from the United States, Italy and Spain, spanning acute and convalescent COVID-19.

Enrollment of patients from Seattle took place during active infection, with longitudinal follow-up. In the authors' methods: Using reference gene primer amplification, nucleated cell counts were estimated. TCRdb keeps only in-frame clones here, not all; method: immunoSEQ multiplex PCR. That table is the source of V, J and clone size, and D and trimming were worked out from the DNA. Here the sample spans approximately 290,000 clones, approximately 84% being singletons. The V end lost 4 bases, the J end lost 4 bases, and 10 bases lay between the germline ends. Germline CDR1 reads LNHDA; CDR2 reads SQIVND (reference sequence). The CDR3 length is 14 residues.

The chain couples TRBV19 to TRBJ1-4; perhaps TRBD1 as D (5 bases). The sequenced sample consisted of peripheral blood. The clonotype originates from an older person with COVID-19, enrolled during active disease. In DNA, the CDR3 is TGTGCCAGTAGTACGCGACAGCATAATGAAAAACTGTTTTTT. Encoded protein: CASSTRQHNEKLFF.